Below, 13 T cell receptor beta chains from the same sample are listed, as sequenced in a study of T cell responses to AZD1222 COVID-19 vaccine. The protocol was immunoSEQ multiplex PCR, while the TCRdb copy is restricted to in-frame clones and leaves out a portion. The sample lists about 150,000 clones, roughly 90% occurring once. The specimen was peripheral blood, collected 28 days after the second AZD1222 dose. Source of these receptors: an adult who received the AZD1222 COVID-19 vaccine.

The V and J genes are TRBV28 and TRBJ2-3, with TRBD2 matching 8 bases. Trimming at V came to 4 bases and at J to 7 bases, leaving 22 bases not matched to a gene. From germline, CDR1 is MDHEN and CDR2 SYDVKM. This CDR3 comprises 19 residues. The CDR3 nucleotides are TGTGCCAGCAGTTCGACGTCGGCTAGCGGGTTTCATCTAGGAAATACGCAGTATTTT. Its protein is CASSSTSASGFHLGNTQYF.

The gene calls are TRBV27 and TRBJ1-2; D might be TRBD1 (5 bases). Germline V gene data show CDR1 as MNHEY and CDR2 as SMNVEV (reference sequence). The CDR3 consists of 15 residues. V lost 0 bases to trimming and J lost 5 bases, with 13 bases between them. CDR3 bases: TGTGCCAGCAGTTTATCGGACGTTGGGGGGTATGGCTACACCTTC. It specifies CASSLSDVGGYGYTF.

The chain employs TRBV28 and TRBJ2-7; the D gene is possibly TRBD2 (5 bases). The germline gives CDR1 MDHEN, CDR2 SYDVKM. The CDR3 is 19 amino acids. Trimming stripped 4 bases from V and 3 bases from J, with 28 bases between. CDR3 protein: CASSSLHSGVGLADYEQYF. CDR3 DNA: TGTGCCAGCAGTTCCCTACACTCCGGGGTCGGTCTAGCAGACTACGAGCAGTACTTC.

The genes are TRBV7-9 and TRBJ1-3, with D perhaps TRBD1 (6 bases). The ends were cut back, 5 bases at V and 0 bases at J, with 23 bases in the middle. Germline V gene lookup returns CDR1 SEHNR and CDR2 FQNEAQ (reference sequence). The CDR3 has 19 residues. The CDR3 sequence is CASSLTSPARGGSGNTIYF. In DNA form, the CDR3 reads TGTGCCAGCAGCCTAACCTCGCCCGCAAGAGGGGGCTCTGGAAACACCATATATTTT.

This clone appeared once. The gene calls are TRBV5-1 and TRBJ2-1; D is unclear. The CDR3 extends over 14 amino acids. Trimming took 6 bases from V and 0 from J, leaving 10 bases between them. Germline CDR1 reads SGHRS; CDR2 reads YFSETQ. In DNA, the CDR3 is TGCGCCAGCAATCCATCTGGCTCCTACAATGAGCAGTTCTTC. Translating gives CASNPSGSYNEQFF.

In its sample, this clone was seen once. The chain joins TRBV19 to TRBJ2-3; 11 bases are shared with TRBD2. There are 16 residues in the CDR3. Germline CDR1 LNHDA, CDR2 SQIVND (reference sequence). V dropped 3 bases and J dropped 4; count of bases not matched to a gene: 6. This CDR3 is CASSIATSGMADTQYF. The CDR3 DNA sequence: TGTGCCAGTAGTATCGCGACTAGCGGGATGGCAGATACGCAGTATTTT. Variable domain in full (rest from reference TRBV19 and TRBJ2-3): DGGITQSPKYLFRKEGQNVTLSCEQNLNHDAMYWYRQDPGQGLRLIYYSQIVNDFQKGDIAEGYSVSREKKESFPLTVTSAQKNPTAFYLCASSIATSGMADTQYFGPGTRLTVL.

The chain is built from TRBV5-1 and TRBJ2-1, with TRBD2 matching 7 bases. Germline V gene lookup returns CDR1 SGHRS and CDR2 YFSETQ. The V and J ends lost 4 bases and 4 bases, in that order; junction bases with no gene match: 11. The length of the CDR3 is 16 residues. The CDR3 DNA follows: TGCGCCAGCAGCAGTAAGTCGGCTAGCGGTTACAATGAGCAGTTCTTC. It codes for CASSSKSASGYNEQFF.

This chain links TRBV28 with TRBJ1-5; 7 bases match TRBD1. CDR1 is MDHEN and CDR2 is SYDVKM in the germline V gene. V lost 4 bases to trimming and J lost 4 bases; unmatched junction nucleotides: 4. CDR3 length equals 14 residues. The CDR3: CASSSDRRNQPQHF. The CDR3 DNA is TGTGCCAGCAGTTCGGACAGGCGGAATCAGCCCCAGCATTTT.

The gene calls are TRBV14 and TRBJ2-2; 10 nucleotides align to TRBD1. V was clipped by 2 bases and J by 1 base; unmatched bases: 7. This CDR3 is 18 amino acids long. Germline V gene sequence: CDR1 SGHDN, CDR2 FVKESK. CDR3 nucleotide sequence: TGTGCCAGCAGCCAACGGGACAGGGGTTCCCAGAACACCGGGGAGCTGTTTTTT. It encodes CASSQRDRGSQNTGELFF.

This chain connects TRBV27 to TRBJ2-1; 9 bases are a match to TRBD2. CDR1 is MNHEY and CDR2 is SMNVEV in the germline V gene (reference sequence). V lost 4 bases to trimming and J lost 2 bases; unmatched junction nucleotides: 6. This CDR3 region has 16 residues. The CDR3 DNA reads TGTGCCAGCAGTTCCCTCCCTAGCGGGGCCTACAATGAGCAGTTCTTC. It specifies CASSSLPSGAYNEQFF.

This CDR3 reads CASGLVLTSGGYNEQFF. The DNA for the CDR3 is TGTGCTAGTGGTTTGGTCCTAACTAGCGGGGGATACAATGAGCAGTTCTTC. V usage is TRBV12-5 and J usage is TRBJ2-1; TRBD2 aligns across 11 bases. The junction had 5 bases not matched to a gene; V was cut back by 0 bases and J by 4 bases. The CDR3 totals 17 residues. Germline loops: CDR1 LGHNT, CDR2 FRNRAP.

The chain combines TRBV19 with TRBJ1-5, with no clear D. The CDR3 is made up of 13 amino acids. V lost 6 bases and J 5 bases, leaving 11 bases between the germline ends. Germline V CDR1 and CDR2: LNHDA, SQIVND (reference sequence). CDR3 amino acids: CASSRGFYQPQHF. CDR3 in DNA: TGTGCCAGTAGCCGAGGGTTTTATCAGCCCCAGCATTTT.

The CDR3 sequence: CASSSPSSGHYNEQFF. In DNA form, the CDR3 reads TGTGCCAGCAGTTCCCCATCTAGCGGGCATTACAATGAGCAGTTCTTC. The chain links TRBV28 to TRBJ2-1; TRBD2 matches 8 bases. This CDR3 comprises 16 residues. With 4 bases clipped from V and 4 bases from J, the junction kept 9 bases outside the gene matches. The germline V gene has CDR1 MDHEN and CDR2 SYDVKM.